This T cell receptor (beta chain) was captured in a study of blood T cell repertoires in COVID-19 (dated by TCRdb to the early 2020s). In terms of the full investigation: Samples covering the acute and convalescent phases of COVID-19 were provided by collaborators in the United States, Italy and Spain. A de-identified subject ID, COVID-19 status, age in years and sex were almost always included in the sample metadata. HLA class I and class II types, where available, came from metadata supplied by the sample provider rather than from assay-based typing. The dataset comprised deeply sampled blood TCRbeta repertoires from subjects exposed to, actively infected with, or recovered from COVID-19. Samples were obtained from the ongoing ImmuneRACE study (first 160 participants) and from over 1,000 subjects provided by 6 global collaborators. The prospective study material was composed of cDNA or gDNA derived from T cells, B-cell-depleted T cells, or PBMCs. The repertoires were released in a freely available public database intended as a resource for research on the immune response to SARS-CoV-2. Findings and caveats that apply to the study as a whole: The amount of clinical and demographic metadata varied by source and participant and was provided uncurated.

The collaborating institutions used their own protocols to collect whole blood in K2EDTA tubes. Collaborator samples were shipped for TCRbeta analysis as frozen whole blood, isolated PBMCs, or DNA extracted from either sample type. As for this clone: Its antigen is not yet known. No qualities accompany the bases; no much larger clone lies one base away.

TCRbeta CDR3 regions were amplified from genomic DNA using the immunoSEQ Assay, a bias-controlled multiplex PCR. The source study handled its data this way. The number of nucleated cells in each sample was estimated by amplification of reference gene primers within the assay. To quantify the absolute abundance of each unique TCRbeta CDR3 rearrangement, sequence reads were collapsed and filtered. For each sample, productive Simpson clonality was calculated by taking the square root of Simpson's diversity index across productive rearrangements. Imported from immuneACCESS, the table was reduced by TCRdb to in-frame sequences with V and J called. These copies leave out some clones; in studies compared against another copy, an unresolved V gene accounts for under half, and the cause of the remainder is not known. The V and J calls and clone size are taken from that table; D and trimming were inferred from the DNA. Across this sample there are over 15,000 clones, with around 73% seen only once. The ten biggest clones cover approximately 23% of the sample.

From V the trimming removes 4 bases and from J it removes 3 bases, while the gene matches leave 2 bases of the junction unaccounted for. Spanning cysteine to phenylalanine, the CDR3 consists of 14 amino acids. CDR3 DNA is the only sequence kept; it has 42 bases, read in frame from the first base. CDR1 and CDR2 are drawn from the germline V gene: SGHAT, FQNNGV. The chain is encoded by TRBV11-2 joined to TRBJ2-2, and 7 junction bases match TRBD1. The sequencing sample was made of peripheral blood. This receptor was obtained from a man aged 60 to 75 with active or convalescent COVID-19. The nucleotides are TGTGCCAGCAGCTCGACAGGGCACACCGGGGAGCTGTTTTTT. Its coded protein is CASSSTGHTGELFF. Where the CDR3 stops, the reference TRBV11-2 and TRBJ2-2 genes take over; the full variable domain is EAGVAQSPRYKIIEKRQSVAFWCNPISGHATLYWYQQILGQGPKLLIQFQNNGVVDDSQLPKDRFSAERLKGVDSTLKIQPAKLEDSAVYLCASSSTGHTGELFFGEGSRLTVL.